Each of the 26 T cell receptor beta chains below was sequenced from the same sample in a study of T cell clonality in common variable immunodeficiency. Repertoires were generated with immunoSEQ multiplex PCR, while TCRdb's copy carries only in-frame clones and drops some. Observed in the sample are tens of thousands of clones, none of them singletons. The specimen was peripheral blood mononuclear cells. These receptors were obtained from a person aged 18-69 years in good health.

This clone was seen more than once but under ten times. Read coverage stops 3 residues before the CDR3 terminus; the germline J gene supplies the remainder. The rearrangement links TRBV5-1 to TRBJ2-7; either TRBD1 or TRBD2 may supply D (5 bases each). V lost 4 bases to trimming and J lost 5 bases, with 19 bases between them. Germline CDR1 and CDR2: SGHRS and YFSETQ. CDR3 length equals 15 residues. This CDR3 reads CASSPIRGVGNEQYF. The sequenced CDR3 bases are TGCGCCAGCAGCCCGATCAGAGGGGTGGGCAACGAG.

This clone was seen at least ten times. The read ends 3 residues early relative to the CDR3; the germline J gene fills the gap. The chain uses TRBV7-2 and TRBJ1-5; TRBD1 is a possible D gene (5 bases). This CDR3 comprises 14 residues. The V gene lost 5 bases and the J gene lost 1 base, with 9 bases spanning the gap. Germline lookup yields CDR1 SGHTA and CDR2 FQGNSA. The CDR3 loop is CASSVTASNQPQHF. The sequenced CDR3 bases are TGTGCCAGCAGCGTGACAGCGAGCAATCAGCCC. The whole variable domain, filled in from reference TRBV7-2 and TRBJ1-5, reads GAGVSQSPSNKVTEKGKDVELRCDPISGHTALYWYRQSLGQGLEFLIYFQGNSAPDKSGLPSDRFSAERTGGSVSTLTIQRTQQEDSAVYLCASSVTASNQPQHFGDGTRLSIL.

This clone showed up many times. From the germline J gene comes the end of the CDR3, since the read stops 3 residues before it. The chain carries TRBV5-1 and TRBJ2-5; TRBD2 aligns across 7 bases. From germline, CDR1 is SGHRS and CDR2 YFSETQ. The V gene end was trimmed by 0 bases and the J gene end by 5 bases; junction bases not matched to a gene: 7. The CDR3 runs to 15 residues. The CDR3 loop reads CASSLEGLAVETQYF. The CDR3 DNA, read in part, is TGCGCCAGCAGCTTGGAAGGGCTAGCGGTGGAGACC.

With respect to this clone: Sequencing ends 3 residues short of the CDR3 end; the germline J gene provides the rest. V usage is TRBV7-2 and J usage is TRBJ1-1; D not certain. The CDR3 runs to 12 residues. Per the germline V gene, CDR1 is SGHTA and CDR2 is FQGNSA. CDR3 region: CASSSRLDPAFF. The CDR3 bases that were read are TGTGCCAGCAGTTCGAGACTAGACCCA.

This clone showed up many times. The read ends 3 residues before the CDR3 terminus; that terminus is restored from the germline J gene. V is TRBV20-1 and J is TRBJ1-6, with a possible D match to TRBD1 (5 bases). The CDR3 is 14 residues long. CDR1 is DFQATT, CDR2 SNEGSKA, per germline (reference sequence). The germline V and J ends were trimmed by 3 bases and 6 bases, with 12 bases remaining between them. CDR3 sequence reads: CSAREGLPNSPLHF. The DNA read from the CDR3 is TGCAGTGCTAGGGAGGGACTGCCTAATTCACCC.

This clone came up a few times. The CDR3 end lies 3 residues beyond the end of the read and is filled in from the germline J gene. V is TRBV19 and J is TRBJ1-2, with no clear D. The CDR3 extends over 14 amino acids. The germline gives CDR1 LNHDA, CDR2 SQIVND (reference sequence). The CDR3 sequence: CASSIDRVADTYTF. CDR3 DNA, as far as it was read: TGTGCCAGTAGTATAGATCGGGTCGCAGATACC.

The sequenced CDR3 bases are TGCGCCAGCAGGGAAGGACTAGCGGGAGGTCAAGAGACG. Translating gives CASREGLAGGQET. The CDR3 in its entirety is CASREGLAGGQETQYF. J is TRBJ2-3 and V is TRBV5-1; 14 nucleotides line up with TRBD2. The read stops 3 residues short of the end of the CDR3; the missing end is completed from the germline J gene. This CDR3 is 16 amino acids long. Germline values: CDR1 SGHRS, CDR2 YFSETQ. The entire variable domain, with the rest obtained from reference TRBV5-1 and TRBJ2-3, is as follows: KAGVTQTPRYLIKTRGQQVTLSCSPISGHRSVSWYQQTPGQGLQFLFEYFSETQRNKGNFPGRFSGRQFSNSRSEMNVSTLELGDSALYLCASREGLAGGQETQYFGPGTRLTVL.

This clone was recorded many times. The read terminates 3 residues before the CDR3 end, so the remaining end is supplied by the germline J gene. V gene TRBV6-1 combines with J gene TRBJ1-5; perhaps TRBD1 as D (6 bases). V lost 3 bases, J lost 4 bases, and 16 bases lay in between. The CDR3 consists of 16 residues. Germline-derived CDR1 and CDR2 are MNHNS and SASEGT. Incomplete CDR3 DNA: TGTGCCAGCAGTGAGGGGACCGGGACAAGGAATCAGCCC. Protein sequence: CASSEGTGTRNQP. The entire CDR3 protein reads CASSEGTGTRNQPQHF.

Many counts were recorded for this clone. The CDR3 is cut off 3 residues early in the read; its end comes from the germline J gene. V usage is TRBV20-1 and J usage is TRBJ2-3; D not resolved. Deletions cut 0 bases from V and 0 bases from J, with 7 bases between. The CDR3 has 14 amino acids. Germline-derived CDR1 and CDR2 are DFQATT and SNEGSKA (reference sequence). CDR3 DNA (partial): TGCAGTGCTAGAGATCCTCGGAGCACAGATACG. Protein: CSARDPRSTDT. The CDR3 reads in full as CSARDPRSTDTQYF.

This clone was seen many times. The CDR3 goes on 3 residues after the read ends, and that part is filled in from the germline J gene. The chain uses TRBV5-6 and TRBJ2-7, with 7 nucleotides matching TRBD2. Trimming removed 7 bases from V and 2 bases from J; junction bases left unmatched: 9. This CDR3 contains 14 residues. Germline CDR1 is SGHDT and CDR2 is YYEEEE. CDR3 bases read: TGTGCCAGCGGCGGGGGACCGAGCACCTACGAG. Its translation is CASGGGPSTYE. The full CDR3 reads CASGGGPSTYEQYF.

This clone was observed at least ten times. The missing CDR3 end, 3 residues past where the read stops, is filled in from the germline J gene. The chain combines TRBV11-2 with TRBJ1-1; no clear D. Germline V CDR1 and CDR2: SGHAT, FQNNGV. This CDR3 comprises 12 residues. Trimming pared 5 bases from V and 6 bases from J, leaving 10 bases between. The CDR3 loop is CASSLLRPEAFF. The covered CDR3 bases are TGTGCCAGCAGCCTTTTAAGGCCTGAA.

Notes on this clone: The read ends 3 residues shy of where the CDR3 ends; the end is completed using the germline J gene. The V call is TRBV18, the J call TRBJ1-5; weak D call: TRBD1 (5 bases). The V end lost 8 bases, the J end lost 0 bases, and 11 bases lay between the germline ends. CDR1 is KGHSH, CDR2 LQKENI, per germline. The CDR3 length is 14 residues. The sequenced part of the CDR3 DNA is TGTGCCAGCACGGGGGAATCTAGCAATCAGCCC. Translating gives CASTGESSNQP. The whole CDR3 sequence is CASTGESSNQPQHF.

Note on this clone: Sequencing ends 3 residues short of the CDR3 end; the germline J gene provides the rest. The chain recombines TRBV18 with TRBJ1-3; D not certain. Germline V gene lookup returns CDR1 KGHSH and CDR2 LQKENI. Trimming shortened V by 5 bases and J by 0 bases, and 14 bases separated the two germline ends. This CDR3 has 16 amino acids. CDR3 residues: CASSLAVPSSGNTIYF. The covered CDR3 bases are TGTGCCAGCTCATTGGCGGTCCCAAGCTCTGGAAACACC.

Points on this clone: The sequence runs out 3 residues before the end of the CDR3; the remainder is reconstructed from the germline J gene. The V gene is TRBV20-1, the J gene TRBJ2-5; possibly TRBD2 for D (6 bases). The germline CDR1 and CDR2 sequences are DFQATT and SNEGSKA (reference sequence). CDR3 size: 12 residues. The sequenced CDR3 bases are TGCAGTGCCCTGGACTACACAGATACC. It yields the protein CSALDYTDT. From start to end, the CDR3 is CSALDYTDTQYF.

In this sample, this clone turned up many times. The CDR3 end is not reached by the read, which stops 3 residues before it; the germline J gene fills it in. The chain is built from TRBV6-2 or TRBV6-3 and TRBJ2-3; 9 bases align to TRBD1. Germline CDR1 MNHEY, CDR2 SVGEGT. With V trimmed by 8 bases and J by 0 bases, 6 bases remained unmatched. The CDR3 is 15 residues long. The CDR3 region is CASGRQGESTDTQYF. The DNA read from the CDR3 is TGTGCCAGCGGCAGACAGGGGGAAAGCACAGATACG.

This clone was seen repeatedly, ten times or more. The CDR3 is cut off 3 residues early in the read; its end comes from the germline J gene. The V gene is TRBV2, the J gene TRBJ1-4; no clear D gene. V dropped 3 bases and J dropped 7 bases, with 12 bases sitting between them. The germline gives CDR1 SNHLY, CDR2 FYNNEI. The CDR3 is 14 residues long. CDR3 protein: CASSDQALLEKLFF. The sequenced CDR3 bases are TGTGCCAGCAGTGACCAGGCCTTGCTTGAAAAA.

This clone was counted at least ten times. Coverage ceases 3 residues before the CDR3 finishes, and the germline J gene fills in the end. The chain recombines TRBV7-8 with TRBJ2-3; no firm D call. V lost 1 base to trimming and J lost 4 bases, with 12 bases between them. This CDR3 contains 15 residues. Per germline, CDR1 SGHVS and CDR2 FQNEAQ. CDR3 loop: CASSLGGKRPDTQYF. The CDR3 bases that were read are TGTGCCAGCAGCTTAGGAGGAAAGCGCCCAGATACG.

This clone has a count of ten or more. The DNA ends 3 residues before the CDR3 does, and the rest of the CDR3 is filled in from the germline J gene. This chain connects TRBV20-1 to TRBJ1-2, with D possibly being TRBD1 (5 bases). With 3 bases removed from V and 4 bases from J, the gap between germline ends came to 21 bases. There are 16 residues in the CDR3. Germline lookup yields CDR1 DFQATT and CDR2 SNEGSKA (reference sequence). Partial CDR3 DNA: TGCAGTGCTAGTCAAGTTGGGGGGACGGGTAGCTATGGC. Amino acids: CSASQVGGTGSYG. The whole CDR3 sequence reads CSASQVGGTGSYGYTF.

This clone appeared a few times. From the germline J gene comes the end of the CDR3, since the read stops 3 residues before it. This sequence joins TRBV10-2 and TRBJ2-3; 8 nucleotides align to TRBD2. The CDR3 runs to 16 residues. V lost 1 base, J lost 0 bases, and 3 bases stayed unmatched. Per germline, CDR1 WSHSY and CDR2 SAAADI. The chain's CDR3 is CASSEFSGASTDTQYF. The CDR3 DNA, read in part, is TGCGCCAGCAGTGAGTTTAGCGGGGCTAGCACAGATACG.

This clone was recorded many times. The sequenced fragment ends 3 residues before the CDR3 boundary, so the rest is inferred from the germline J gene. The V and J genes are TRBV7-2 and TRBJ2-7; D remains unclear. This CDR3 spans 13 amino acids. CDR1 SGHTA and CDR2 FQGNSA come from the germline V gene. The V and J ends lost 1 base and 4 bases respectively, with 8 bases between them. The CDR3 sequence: CASSLDPVYEQYF. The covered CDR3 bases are TGTGCCAGCAGCTTAGATCCAGTGTACGAG.

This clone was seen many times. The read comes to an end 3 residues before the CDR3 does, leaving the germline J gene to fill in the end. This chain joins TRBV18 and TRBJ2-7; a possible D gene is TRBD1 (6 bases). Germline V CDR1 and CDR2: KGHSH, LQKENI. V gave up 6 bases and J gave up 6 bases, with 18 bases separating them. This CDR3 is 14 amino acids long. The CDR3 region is CASSQGRGVVEQYF. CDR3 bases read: TGTGCCAGCTCCCAAGGCAGGGGCGTCGTCGAG.

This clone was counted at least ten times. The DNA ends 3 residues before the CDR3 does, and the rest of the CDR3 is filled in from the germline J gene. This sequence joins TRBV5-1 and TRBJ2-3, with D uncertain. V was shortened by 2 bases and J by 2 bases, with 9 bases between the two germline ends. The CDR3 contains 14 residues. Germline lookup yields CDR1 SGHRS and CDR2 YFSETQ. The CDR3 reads CASSLSAFTDTQYF. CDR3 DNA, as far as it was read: TGCGCCAGCAGCTTATCTGCGTTCACAGATACG.

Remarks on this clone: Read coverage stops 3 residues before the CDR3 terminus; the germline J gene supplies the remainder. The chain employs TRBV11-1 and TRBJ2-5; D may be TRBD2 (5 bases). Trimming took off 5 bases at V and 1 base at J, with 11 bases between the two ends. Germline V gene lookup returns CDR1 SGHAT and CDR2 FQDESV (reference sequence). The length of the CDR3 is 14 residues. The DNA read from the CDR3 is TGTGCCAGCAGCCCTGTGAGGGCCCAAGAGACC. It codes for CASSPVRAQET. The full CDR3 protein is CASSPVRAQETQYF.

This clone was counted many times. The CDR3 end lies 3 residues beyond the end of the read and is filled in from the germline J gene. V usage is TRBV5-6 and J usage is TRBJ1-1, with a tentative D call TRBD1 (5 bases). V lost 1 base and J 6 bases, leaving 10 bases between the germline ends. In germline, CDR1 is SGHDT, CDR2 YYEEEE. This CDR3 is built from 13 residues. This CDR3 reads CASSLRQPPEAFF. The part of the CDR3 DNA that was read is TGTGCCAGCAGCTTGAGACAGCCGCCTGAA.

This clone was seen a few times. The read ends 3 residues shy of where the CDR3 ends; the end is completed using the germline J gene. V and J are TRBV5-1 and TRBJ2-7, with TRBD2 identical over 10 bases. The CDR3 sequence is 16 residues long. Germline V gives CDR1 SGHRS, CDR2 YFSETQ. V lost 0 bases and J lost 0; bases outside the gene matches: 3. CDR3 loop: CASSLGTSGISYEQYF. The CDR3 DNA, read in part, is TGCGCCAGCAGCTTGGGTACTAGCGGGATCTCCTACGAG.

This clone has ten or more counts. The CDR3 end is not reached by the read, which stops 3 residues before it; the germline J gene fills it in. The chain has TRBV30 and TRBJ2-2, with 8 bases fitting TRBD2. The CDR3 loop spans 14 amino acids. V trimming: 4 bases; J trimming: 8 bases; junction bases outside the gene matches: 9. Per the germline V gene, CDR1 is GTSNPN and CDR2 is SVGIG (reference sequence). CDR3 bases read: TGTGCCTGGAACCTACTAGCGGTGGGGGGGGAG. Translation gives CAWNLLAVGGE. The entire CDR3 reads CAWNLLAVGGELFF.